This TCR beta chain was found in a study of shared clonotypes between healthy human individuals. The assay was run at deep level. Using immunoSEQ multiplex PCR, the repertoire was profiled, and TCRdb retains in-frame clones only, with some absent. The sample holds hundreds of thousands of clones, roughly 95% seen once. Naive CD8 cells lacked CD45RO, underwent positive selection for CCR7 and left out terminally differentiated effector memory CD45RA+ cells. Of note for this clone: The antigen remains undetermined.

Study-wide results and limits: In this cohort, only blood was sampled, and tissue repertoires likely differ.

This clonotype was sampled from a woman in her thirties in good health. The sequencing sample was made of naive CD8+ T cells sorted from blood.

The CDR3: CASREGTNTEAFF. The CDR3 region has the DNA TGTGCCAGCCGGGAGGGGACCAACACTGAAGCTTTCTTT. J is TRBJ1-1 and V is TRBV6-1; a possible D gene is TRBD1 (5 bases). The germline V gene encodes CDR1 MNHNS and CDR2 SASEGT. V was cut by 8 bases and J by 2 bases, with 12 bases left in between. CDR3 length: 13 amino acids.